This TCR beta chain was identified during a study of human T cells and chemical hapten exposure. Study context: Predominantly women, the patients had alopecia areata, totalis or universalis.

Germline CDR1 DFQATT, CDR2 SNEGSKA (reference sequence). The trim removed 3 bases at V and 3 bases at J, leaving 11 bases unmatched. The CDR3 is 15 amino acids. This clonotype was seen only a few times. Its target is not known. The sample's time point: patch test 3, about 24 weeks after DPC sensitization. As for treatment: therapeutic diphenylcyclopropenone sensitization with weekly scalp DPC. The study, taken as a whole, reports: Counts of TCRs above 1 in 1000 frequency stayed unchanged with DPC sensitization.

TCRdb used MiXCR to reprocess the RACE reads, holding one entry per CDR3 protein. The sample contains roughly 200,000 distinct CDR3 sequences, 20% to 25% of which appear only once. This clonotype originated in a woman between 35 and 50 years old with alopecia areata. Some clones in this sample may be carry-over from other donors' samples. The starting material was whole blood, obtained in connection with sensitization to the hapten diphenylcyclopropenone (DPC). The V and J genes are TRBV20-1 and TRBJ2-7; 7 bases agree with TRBD2. The CDR3 bases are TGCAGTGCTAGTGATGGGCGGGAGTCATACTACGAGCAGTACTTC. It specifies CSASDGRESYYEQYF.